One sample yielded the 30 T cell receptor beta chains listed below, sequenced in a study of OX40 agonist ivuxolimab in advanced cancers. The method was immunoSEQ multiplex PCR; TCRdb's version includes in-frame clones alone and lacks a portion of them. The sample consists of about 79,000 clones, around 86% of them appearing once. The starting material was CD4+ or CD8+ T cells sorted from blood, obtained in a trial of the OX40 agonist ivuxolimab. The receptors stem from an adult with an advanced solid tumor such as melanoma, head and neck, liver or kidney cancer.

This clone has just one count. The chain employs TRBV18 and TRBJ1-3; D is perhaps TRBD1 (5 bases). CDR3 length: 17 residues. Germline V gene sequence: CDR1 KGHSH, CDR2 LQKENI. V gave up 2 bases and J gave up 1 base, with 15 bases separating them. The CDR3, as DNA: TGTGCCAGCTCACCATCCTTCGTGGCAGGGTCTGGAAACACCATATATTTT. It specifies CASSPSFVAGSGNTIYF.

The V gene is TRBV6-6, the J gene TRBJ1-1, with no clear D. V lost 4 bases, J lost 8 bases, and 20 bases lay in between. Germline CDR1 and CDR2: MNHNY and SVGAGI (reference sequence). CDR3 length equals 15 residues. The CDR3 sequence: CASSSGRVIVTEAFF. The CDR3 nucleotides are TGTGCCAGCAGTTCGGGTAGGGTCATCGTTACGGAAGCTTTCTTT.

V usage is TRBV29-1 and J usage is TRBJ1-1; TRBD1 matches 7 bases. With V trimmed by 8 bases and J by 1 base, 7 bases remained unmatched. Germline values: CDR1 SQVTM, CDR2 ANQGSEA. This CDR3 region has 13 residues. The CDR3 DNA reads TGCAGCTCCCAGACAGGGAAGAACACTGAAGCTTTCTTT. Translation: CSSQTGKNTEAFF.

The chain couples TRBV10-3 to TRBJ1-5, with 8 bases fitting TRBD1. V gave up 5 bases and J gave up 4 bases; unmatched junction bases: 10. The length of the CDR3 is 16 residues. Germline V gene sequence: CDR1 ENHRY, CDR2 SYGVKD. The CDR3, as DNA: TGTGCCATCAGTCTCGGGGGGACAGGCGGAAATCAGCCCCAGCATTTT. Its protein product is CAISLGGTGGNQPQHF.

The J gene is TRBJ2-3, the V gene TRBV11-3, with 8 positions matching TRBD1. Germline CDR1 and CDR2: SGHNT and YENEEA. This CDR3 is built from 13 residues. The ends lost 1 base at V and 10 bases at J; junction bases unmatched: 4. CDR3 amino acids: CASSLGADRAQYF. The CDR3 region has the DNA TGTGCCAGCAGCTTAGGGGCGGACAGGGCGCAGTATTTT. The full variable domain, with the rest looked up from reference TRBV11-3 and TRBJ2-3, is EAGVVQSPRYKIIEKKQPVAFWCNPISGHNTLYWYLQNLGQGPELLIRYENEEAVDDSQLPKDRFSAERLKGVDSTLKIQPAELGDSAVYLCASSLGADRAQYFGPGTRLTVL.

This clone is a singleton in its sample. The rearrangement uses TRBV15 and TRBJ1-2; D uncertain. This CDR3 is 13 amino acids long. Deletions cut 1 base from V and 8 bases from J, with 11 bases between. The germline CDR1 and CDR2 sequences are LNHNV and YYDKDF (reference sequence). CDR3 nucleotide sequence: TGTGCCACCAGCAGAGTGGGCGGTTGGGGCTACACCTTC. Encoded protein: CATSRVGGWGYTF.

V gene TRBV7-9 combines with J gene TRBJ2-7; D remains unclear. Germline CDR1 and CDR2: SEHNR and FQNEAQ (reference sequence). CDR3 length: 13 residues. The V end lost 4 bases, the J end lost 3 bases, and 10 bases lay between the germline ends. The CDR3 DNA reads TGTGCCAGCAGCTCTGGACGGGTCTACGAGCAGTACTTC. Translation: CASSSGRVYEQYF.

The J gene is TRBJ2-3, the V gene TRBV19; possibly TRBD2 for D (5 bases). The CDR3 has 13 residues. Trimming cost V 7 bases and J 6 bases, with 14 bases left between them. CDR1 LNHDA and CDR2 SQIVND come from the germline V gene (reference sequence). The DNA of the CDR3 is TGTGCCAGTACTCGGACTCAGACGGATACGCAGTATTTT. This encodes CASTRTQTDTQYF. The full variable domain, with the rest looked up from reference TRBV19 and TRBJ2-3, is DGGITQSPKYLFRKEGQNVTLSCEQNLNHDAMYWYRQDPGQGLRLIYYSQIVNDFQKGDIAEGYSVSREKKESFPLTVTSAQKNPTAFYLCASTRTQTDTQYFGPGTRLTVL.

This clone came up once. This sequence joins TRBV7-6 and TRBJ2-5, with D perhaps assigned TRBD1 or TRBD2 (6 bases each). The CDR3 spans 14 residues. The V gene lost 1 base and the J gene lost 9 bases, with 15 bases spanning the gap. Germline values: CDR1 SGHVS, CDR2 FNYEAQ. The CDR3 nucleotides read TGTGCCAGCAGCTTAGTCCGGGACTCAGGGGCCCAGTACTTC. Protein product: CASSLVRDSGAQYF.

The chain links TRBV5-8 to TRBJ2-7, with D perhaps matching TRBD1 (5 bases). V lost 0 bases and J lost 7, with 8 bases in between. The germline gives CDR1 SGHTS, CDR2 YDEGEE. There are 12 residues in the CDR3. CDR3 nucleotide sequence: TGTGCCAGCAGCTTGGGGGGCGGTGAGCAGTACTTC. As protein: CASSLGGGEQYF.

This sequence joins TRBV5-6 and TRBJ2-1, with a possible D match to TRBD1 (6 bases). The length of the CDR3 is 14 residues. V lost 1 base, J lost 8 bases, and 13 bases lay in between. Per germline, CDR1 SGHDT and CDR2 YYEEEE. The DNA for the CDR3 is TGTGCCAGCAGCTTGCTACAGGGAAGGGATGAGCAGTTCTTC. The encoded protein is CASSLLQGRDEQFF.

The chain carries TRBV10-3 and TRBJ2-1; 10 bases match TRBD2. Looked up from germline, CDR1 is ENHRY and CDR2 is SYGVKD. The CDR3 loop spans 17 amino acids. V lost 2 bases to trimming and J lost 8 bases; unmatched junction nucleotides: 12. CDR3 sequence (DNA): TGTGCCATCAGTGAGCGAGAGCCGGGACTAGCGAGGCATGAGCAGTTCTTC. Its translation is CAISEREPGLARHEQFF.

The chain uses TRBV5-5 and TRBJ1-1, with TRBD1 identical over 7 bases. This CDR3 is 15 amino acids long. The ends lost 4 bases at V and 0 bases at J; junction bases unmatched: 6. Germline values: CDR1 SGHKS, CDR2 YYEKEE (reference sequence). In nucleotides, the CDR3 is TGTGCCAGCAGCGGTCGGGGACAGATGAACACTGAAGCTTTCTTT. Protein: CASSGRGQMNTEAFF.

This rearrangement joins TRBV5-1 to TRBJ2-3; D call uncertain. The CDR3 covers 14 residues. Germline CDR1 is SGHRS and CDR2 is YFSETQ. The germline V and J ends were trimmed by 6 bases and 0 bases, with 11 bases remaining between them. In nucleotides, the CDR3 is TGCGCCAGCATGTCGGAGTTTAGCACAGATACGCAGTATTTT. It codes for CASMSEFSTDTQYF.

The V gene is TRBV10-3, the J gene TRBJ1-3; D perhaps matches TRBD1 (5 bases). Germline CDR1 ENHRY, CDR2 SYGVKD. Trimming stripped 4 bases from V and 0 bases from J, with 10 bases between. The CDR3 is made up of 15 amino acids. The DNA for the CDR3 is TGTGCCATCAGTGCGGCGGGGGGCTCTGGAAACACCATATATTTT. Protein: CAISAAGGSGNTIYF.

V is TRBV6-1 and J is TRBJ2-2, with D maybe TRBD2 (5 bases). The CDR3 sequence is 13 residues long. V shed 6 bases and J shed 6 bases, with 11 bases lying between them. Germline CDR1 MNHNS, CDR2 SASEGT. The CDR3 DNA is TGTGCCAGCAGGCGGGTTGTCTCCGGGGAGCTGTTTTTT. Protein product: CASRRVVSGELFF.

The chain couples TRBV5-1 to TRBJ1-6, with D maybe TRBD1 (5 bases). The CDR3 is made up of 16 amino acids. V shed 5 bases and J shed 0 bases, with 12 bases lying between them. Germline CDR1 and CDR2: SGHRS and YFSETQ. This CDR3 reads CASRDGAGSYNSPLHF. The CDR3 coding sequence is TGCGCCAGCAGAGATGGGGCGGGCTCCTATAATTCACCCCTCCACTTT.

V and J are TRBV7-3 and TRBJ2-2, with TRBD1 identical over 7 bases. CDR3 length equals 14 residues. After removal of 3 bases from V and 7 bases from J, the junction contained 5 bases not matched to a gene. The germline V gene has CDR1 SGHTA and CDR2 FQGTGA. In nucleotides, the CDR3 is TGTGCCAGCAGCTTCGACAGGGTCGGCGGGGAGCTGTTTTTT. It specifies CASSFDRVGGELFF.

V usage is TRBV7-2 and J usage is TRBJ2-5, with D unresolved. CDR1 SGHTA and CDR2 FQGNSA come from the germline V gene. Trimming shortened V by 1 base and J by 5 bases, and 8 bases separated the two germline ends. This CDR3 contains 13 residues. For the CDR3, the DNA is TGTGCCAGCAGCTTAGGGAGTAGGGAGACCCAGTACTTC. Amino acids: CASSLGSRETQYF.

The gene calls are TRBV28 and TRBJ2-7, with unresolved D. The V end was cut by 7 bases, the J end by 0 bases, with 7 bases between. The CDR3 spans 12 residues. Germline CDR1 and CDR2: MDHEN and SYDVKM. Here the CDR3 DNA reads TGTGCCAGCACCACCAACTCCTACGAGCAGTACTTC. Its protein product is CASTTNSYEQYF.

The V and J genes are TRBV6-1 and TRBJ2-2; D uncertain. Trimming removed 6 bases at V and 0 bases at J, with 11 bases between. The CDR3 contains 15 residues. The germline gives CDR1 MNHNS, CDR2 SASEGT. The CDR3 loop reads CASRTVPSNTGELFF. CDR3 coding DNA: TGTGCCAGCAGAACAGTTCCCTCGAACACCGGGGAGCTGTTTTTT.

This chain uses TRBV6-1 with TRBJ1-6; 7 positions agree with TRBD1. Germline CDR1 and CDR2: MNHNS and SASEGT. The CDR3 sequence is 15 residues long. With 4 bases clipped from V and 10 bases from J, the junction kept 10 bases outside the gene matches. In DNA, the CDR3 is TGTGCCAGCAGTGCCCGACAGGGCGGCAGCTCACCCCTCCACTTT. Translation: CASSARQGGSSPLHF.

The chain carries TRBV7-2 and TRBJ2-7; 14 positions agree with TRBD2. J gave up 5 bases and V 2 bases, and 5 bases lay outside the gene matches. Germline lookup yields CDR1 SGHTA and CDR2 FQGNSA. The CDR3 sequence is 16 residues long. The CDR3 region is CASSLQTSGGAHEQYF. DNA for the CDR3: TGTGCCAGCAGCTTACAGACTAGCGGGGGGGCCCACGAGCAGTACTTC.

The V call is TRBV6-4, the J call TRBJ2-3; 8 bases are shared with TRBD2. Germline assignment: CDR1 MRHNA and CDR2 SNTAGT. J lost 4 bases, V lost 5 bases, and 8 bases had no gene match. The CDR3 is 15 amino acids. This CDR3 reads CASSTRPGGADTQYF. The DNA for the CDR3 is TGTGCCAGCAGTACCAGGCCGGGGGGGGCAGATACGCAGTATTTT.

CDR3 in amino acids: CASGLVLTEAFF. The CDR3 DNA follows: TGTGCTAGTGGTTTGGTACTCACTGAAGCTTTCTTT. The chain couples TRBV12-5 to TRBJ1-1; D is undetermined. This CDR3 has 12 amino acids. Germline values: CDR1 LGHNT, CDR2 FRNRAP. V was shortened by 0 bases and J by 4 bases, with 3 bases between the two germline ends.

The J gene is TRBJ1-2, the V gene TRBV4-3; D possibly corresponds to TRBD1 (5 bases). Germline V lookup: CDR1 LGHNA, CDR2 YSLEER. The CDR3 runs to 15 residues. The V gene lost 1 base and the J gene lost 6 bases, with 15 bases spanning the gap. CDR3: CASSQAGRGEHGYTF. Here the CDR3 DNA reads TGCGCCAGCAGCCAAGCGGGGCGGGGGGAGCATGGCTACACCTTC.

The J gene is TRBJ1-2, the V gene TRBV7-3; TRBD1 is a possible D gene (5 bases). Germline CDR1 and CDR2: SGHTA and FQGTGA. The CDR3 has 14 residues. Trimming removed 6 bases from V and 6 bases from J, with 17 bases in between. The DNA for the CDR3 is TGTGCCAGCAGTCCGGTTGGGAGGGGAGATGGCTACACCTTC. As protein: CASSPVGRGDGYTF.

The rearrangement joins TRBV4-1 to TRBJ2-5; D perhaps matches TRBD1 (5 bases). This CDR3 spans 14 amino acids. Trimming stripped 5 bases from V and 1 base from J, with 11 bases between. CDR1 and CDR2 from the germline V gene are MGHRA and YSYEKL. The CDR3: CASSDGHGQETQYF. CDR3 DNA sequence: TGCGCCAGCAGCGACGGACACGGCCAAGAGACCCAGTACTTC.

The rearrangement joins TRBV29-1 to TRBJ2-3, with 12 bases lining up with TRBD2. The germline gives CDR1 SQVTM, CDR2 ANQGSEA. V lost 4 bases to trimming and J lost 4 bases; unmatched junction nucleotides: 6. This CDR3 contains 15 residues. DNA for the CDR3: TGCAGCGTTGGGACTAGCGGGGAGATCTCAGATACGCAGTATTTT. Its protein is CSVGTSGEISDTQYF.

The chain uses TRBV19 and TRBJ2-1; 12 nucleotides align to TRBD2. From germline, CDR1 is LNHDA and CDR2 SQIVND (reference sequence). V was pared by 7 bases and J by 6 bases, with 7 bases of the junction left unmatched. The CDR3 runs to 15 residues. This CDR3 reads CASNPGLAGLNEQFF. The DNA of the CDR3 is TGTGCCAGTAACCCGGGACTAGCGGGTCTCAATGAGCAGTTCTTC.